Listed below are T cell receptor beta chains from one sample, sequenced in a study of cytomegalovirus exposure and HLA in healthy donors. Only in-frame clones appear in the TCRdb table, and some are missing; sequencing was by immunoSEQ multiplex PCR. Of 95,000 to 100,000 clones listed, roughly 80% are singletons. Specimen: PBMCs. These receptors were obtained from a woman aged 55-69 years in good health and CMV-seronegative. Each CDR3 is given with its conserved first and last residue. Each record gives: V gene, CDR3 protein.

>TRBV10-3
CAIRGGANEQYF
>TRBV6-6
CASAGERASYEQYF
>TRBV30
CAWSVGLTNTEAFF
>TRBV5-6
CASSLERGLAGETQYF
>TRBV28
CASSLTLGGSRNQPQHF
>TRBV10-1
CASSVGQGSTEAFF
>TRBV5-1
CASSLMTGGNTEAFF
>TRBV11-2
CASSPDRSYGYTF
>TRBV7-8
CASSLARFGDRPSGANVLTF
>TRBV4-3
CASSQEQVEKLFF
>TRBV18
CASSLDRYPYNEQFF
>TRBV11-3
CASSKGAGGFYNEQFF
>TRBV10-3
CAISDNSGSYEQYF
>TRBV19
CASNDGSGGETQYF
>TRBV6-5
CASSYRAGPSYEQYF
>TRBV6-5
CASSVSGTGELFF